Shown below are 20 T cell receptor beta chains from a single sample sequenced in a study of cytomegalovirus exposure and HLA in healthy donors. Only in-frame clones appear in the TCRdb table, and some are missing; sequencing was by immunoSEQ multiplex PCR. The sample includes 350,000 or so clones, more than 80% of them seen just once. The sequenced sample consisted of PBMCs. Receptors originate from a young woman in good health and CMV-seronegative.

The V call is TRBV6-5, the J call TRBJ1-4; 9 bases agree with TRBD1. Losses at the gene ends were 6 bases for V and 10 bases for J; bases not matched to a gene: 6. The CDR3 covers 13 residues. Germline V gives CDR1 MNHEY, CDR2 SVGAGI. The CDR3 region is CASRTGQGGKLFF. CDR3 bases: TGTGCCAGCAGAACGGGACAGGGCGGAAAACTGTTTTTT.

This chain uses TRBV2 with TRBJ2-7; no firm D call. The V end was cut by 1 base, the J end by 7 bases, with 17 bases between. Germline CDR1 and CDR2: SNHLY and FYNNEI. This CDR3 has 15 amino acids. In DNA, the CDR3 is TGTGCCAGCAGTGAAGTTTGGGCCAGCCCAGTTGAGCAGTACTTC. This encodes CASSEVWASPVEQYF.

The chain carries TRBV2 and TRBJ2-7; the match to TRBD2 covers 11 bases. The CDR3 is made up of 15 amino acids. In germline, CDR1 is SNHLY, CDR2 FYNNEI. V shed 4 bases and J 1 base; nucleotides not matched to a gene: 3. Here the CDR3 DNA reads TGTGCCAGCAGTGTGGGGACTAGCGGTTCCTACGAGCAGTACTTC. It encodes CASSVGTSGSYEQYF.

This clone was seen a handful of times. The gene calls are TRBV27 and TRBJ2-7, with 7 bases fitting TRBD1. CDR3 length: 15 amino acids. V shed 4 bases and J 3 bases; nucleotides not matched to a gene: 9. Germline assignment: CDR1 MNHEY and CDR2 SMNVEV (reference sequence). The CDR3 reads CASSSRTGLGYEQYF. CDR3 bases: TGTGCCAGCAGTTCCCGGACAGGTCTGGGCTACGAGCAGTACTTC.

The genes are TRBV7-9 and TRBJ1-4; no reliable D call. With 5 bases removed from V and 8 bases from J, the gap between germline ends came to 15 bases. Per the germline V gene, CDR1 is SEHNR and CDR2 is FQNEAQ (reference sequence). This CDR3 is built from 14 residues. The CDR3 protein is CASSVAAAQEKLFF. CDR3 sequence (DNA): TGTGCCAGCAGCGTCGCCGCGGCCCAGGAAAAACTGTTTTTT.

The chain recombines TRBV27 with TRBJ2-7; 9 nucleotides match TRBD1. Germline values: CDR1 MNHEY, CDR2 SMNVEV (reference sequence). The V segment lost 2 bases and the J segment 6 bases; nucleotides outside the gene matches: 2. This CDR3 has 13 amino acids. The CDR3 nucleotides are TGTGCCAGCAGTTTAGGGACAGGGCTCGAGCAGTACTTC. Protein: CASSLGTGLEQYF.

The chain is built from TRBV7-2 and TRBJ2-2, with 7 bases lining up with TRBD1. This CDR3 has 15 residues. CDR1 is SGHTA and CDR2 is FQGNSA in the germline V gene. J was trimmed by 0 bases and V by 6 bases; bases with no gene match: 4. CDR3 region: CASRGDSPNTGELFF. For the CDR3, the DNA is TGTGCCAGCAGGGGGGACAGCCCGAACACCGGGGAGCTGTTTTTT.

This clone was detected only once. The chain couples TRBV10-3 to TRBJ2-7; 9 bases agree with TRBD1. J gave up 1 base and V 5 bases, and 6 bases lay outside the gene matches. The CDR3 loop spans 15 amino acids. The germline V gene encodes CDR1 ENHRY and CDR2 SYGVKD. Written as DNA, the CDR3 is TGTGCCATCAGTTCACAGGGGGCGGTTTCCTACGAGCAGTACTTC. This encodes CAISSQGAVSYEQYF.

This chain connects TRBV5-1 to TRBJ1-2, with D maybe TRBD1 (5 bases). CDR3 size: 15 residues. V was trimmed by 2 bases and J by 8 bases, leaving 19 bases between them. Germline CDR1 SGHRS, CDR2 YFSETQ. Here the CDR3 reads CASSFLGAKEGGYTF. CDR3 DNA: TGCGCCAGCAGCTTCCTTGGGGCCAAGGAGGGCGGCTACACCTTC. The whole variable domain, filled in from reference TRBV5-1 and TRBJ1-2, reads KAGVTQTPRYLIKTRGQQVTLSCSPISGHRSVSWYQQTPGQGLQFLFEYFSETQRNKGNFPGRFSGRQFSNSRSEMNVSTLELGDSALYLCASSFLGAKEGGYTFGSGTRLTVV.

The chain links TRBV5-1 to TRBJ1-4; 7 bases map to TRBD1. The CDR3 has 16 residues. Germline V gene data show CDR1 as SGHRS and CDR2 as YFSETQ. J was trimmed by 0 bases and V by 4 bases; bases with no gene match: 6. CDR3 nucleotides: TGCGCCAGCAGCGGGGGACAGCGAGCAACTAATGAAAAACTGTTTTTT. Protein sequence: CASSGGQRATNEKLFF.

The CDR3 DNA follows: TGTGCCAGCAGTTTACAAGGGGCAGGCTCCTACAATGAGCAGTTCTTC. It encodes CASSLQGAGSYNEQFF. V gene TRBV27 combines with J gene TRBJ2-1; TRBD1 might be the D (5 bases). V gave up 2 bases and J gave up 0 bases, with 11 bases separating them. CDR1 is MNHEY, CDR2 SMNVEV, per germline (reference sequence). The CDR3 totals 16 residues.

This clone was detected ten times or more. The chain carries TRBV18 and TRBJ2-1; a weak D match, TRBD2 (6 bases). Germline V gives CDR1 KGHSH, CDR2 LQKENI. The CDR3 has 17 residues. V dropped 1 base and J dropped 0 bases, with 13 bases sitting between them. The CDR3 nucleotides read TGTGCCAGCTCACCACAAGCGGGCCTGAGCTCCTACAATGAGCAGTTCTTC. It specifies CASSPQAGLSSYNEQFF. Looking up the rest from reference TRBV18 and TRBJ2-1 gives the full variable domain: NAGVMQNPRHLVRRRGQEARLRCSPMKGHSHVYWYRQLPEEGLKFMVYLQKENIIDESGMPKERFSAEFPKEGPSILRIQQVVRGDSAAYFCASSPQAGLSSYNEQFFGPGTRLTVL.

The V call is TRBV7-9, the J call TRBJ2-3; D gene ambiguous. Germline values: CDR1 SEHNR, CDR2 FQNEAQ (reference sequence). Trimming took 3 bases from V and 4 from J, leaving 5 bases between them. The CDR3 covers 12 residues. The CDR3 coding sequence is TGTGCCAGCAGCTTCCCCGCAGATACGCAGTATTTT. Residues: CASSFPADTQYF.

This clone was seen a few times. The rearrangement joins TRBV10-3 to TRBJ2-7, with 7 bases lining up with TRBD1. This CDR3 contains 13 residues. V lost 6 bases and J lost 4; bases outside the gene matches: 6. Per germline, CDR1 ENHRY and CDR2 SYGVKD. In DNA, the CDR3 is TGTGCCATCAGAAGAGGGGGCACGTACGAGCAGTACTTC. Its protein product is CAIRRGGTYEQYF.

The DNA of the CDR3 is TGTGCCAGCAGTTTGATGGGCCTCCCCTCGGAAAAACTGTTTTTT. Its translation: CASSLMGLPSEKLFF. The gene calls are TRBV6-5 and TRBJ1-4; D is uncertain. This CDR3 has 15 residues. V gave up 4 bases and J gave up 8 bases, with 17 bases separating them. Germline values: CDR1 MNHEY, CDR2 SVGAGI.

This clone showed up just a few times. This chain links TRBV6-1 with TRBJ2-1; D ambiguous. The germline gives CDR1 MNHNS, CDR2 SASEGT. V dropped 6 bases and J dropped 10 bases, with 10 bases sitting between them. This CDR3 comprises 11 residues. The CDR3 DNA reads as TGTGCCAGCAGAATTCTAGACGAGCAGTTCTTC. It codes for CASRILDEQFF.

V gene TRBV6-6 combines with J gene TRBJ1-4, with 7 bases identical to TRBD1. Germline loops: CDR1 MNHNY, CDR2 SVGAGI (reference sequence). J was trimmed by 7 bases and V by 10 bases; bases with no gene match: 9. The CDR3 has 13 residues. The CDR3, as DNA: TGTGCCACCAGGACAGGTCCCCTTGAAAAACTGTTTTTT. It specifies CATRTGPLEKLFF.

The chain combines TRBV7-2 with TRBJ2-5; D is perhaps TRBD1 (8 bases). Trimming removed 5 bases from V and 5 bases from J, with 18 bases in between. CDR3 length: 15 residues. In germline, CDR1 is SGHTA, CDR2 FQGNSA. The CDR3 sequence: CASSRHGQGGETQYF. As DNA, the CDR3 is TGTGCCAGCAGCCGCCACGGACAGGGAGGGGAGACCCAGTACTTC.

This clone was detected only a few times. The rearrangement joins TRBV6-5 to TRBJ1-2, with 9 bases identical to TRBD1. The CDR3 is made up of 15 amino acids. Germline CDR1 and CDR2: MNHEY and SVGAGI. With V trimmed by 2 bases and J by 7 bases, 8 bases remained unmatched. The CDR3 sequence is CASSYPGQGFGGYTF. Written as DNA, the CDR3 is TGTGCCAGCAGTTACCCGGGACAGGGATTTGGTGGCTACACCTTC.

A single count supports this clone. Other DNA sequences from this sample encode an identical CDR3 as well. This chain joins TRBV4-3 and TRBJ2-7; D possibly corresponds to TRBD2 (5 bases). CDR3 length: 14 amino acids. Germline V gene lookup returns CDR1 LGHNA and CDR2 YSLEER. The V gene lost 0 bases and the J gene lost 1 base, with 7 bases spanning the gap. The CDR3 nucleotides are TGCGCCAGCAGCCAAGATACGGGATCCTACGAGCAGTACTTC. Protein sequence: CASSQDTGSYEQYF.